This T cell receptor beta chain was observed in a study of control samples from healthy donors and cancer patients. V was shortened by 1 base and J by 1 base, with 10 bases between the two germline ends. The CDR3 loop spans 15 amino acids. Germline values: CDR1 LGHNA, CDR2 YSLEER. The method was immunoSEQ multiplex PCR; TCRdb's version includes in-frame clones alone and lacks a portion of them. In the table there are approximately 150,000 clones, approximately 94% of which are singletons. V and J are TRBV4-3 and TRBJ1-2; D is unresolved. The specimen sequenced was PBMCs. The sequence was obtained from a man in his 60s with colorectal cancer. For the CDR3, the DNA is TGCGCCAGCAGCCAAGGAAATGCGGATAACTATGGCTACACCTTC. As protein: CASSQGNADNYGYTF.